Sequencing of this T cell receptor beta chain was carried out in a study of blood T cells in healthy people across ages. PBMCs numbering at least 6 million were isolated per sample. Primed by a sample-barcoded 5' primer and a J-beta primer mix, a second PCR proceeded for roughly 7 to 11 cycles. TCRdb called the 5' RACE reads again in MiXCR, with one record for every CDR3 protein. The sample carries more than 550,000 distinct CDR3 sequences, approximately 21% recorded once. V lost 3 bases and J 8 bases, leaving 15 bases between the germline ends. The CDR3 length is 14 residues. V usage is TRBV12-3 or TRBV12-4 and J usage is TRBJ2-3; possibly TRBD2 for D (7 bases). This TCR was recovered from a man between 65 and 80 years old in good health. The sample comprised blood. CDR3 amino acids: CASSLVGGLVTQYF. CDR3 DNA: TGTGCCAGCAGTTTGGTGGGGGGGCTCGTTACGCAGTATTTT.